Listed below are T cell receptor beta chains from one sample, sequenced in a study of blood T cell repertoires in COVID-19. Libraries were prepared by immunoSEQ multiplex PCR; TCRdb keeps only in-frame clonotypes and omits some of them. Of more than 150,000 clones listed, roughly 89% are singletons. The sequencing sample was made of peripheral blood. The receptors were gathered from a man aged 40-49 years with acute or convalescent COVID-19. The CDR3 runs from the conserved cysteine through the conserved F or W. A D gene is named only where the DNA matches it firmly. Clone sizes are given selectively: once, few, many, or a class where the clone is expanded.

D gene	CDR3 length	J gene	clone size	V gene	CDR3 protein	CDR3 DNA
TRBD2	15	TRBJ2-2	-	TRBV11-2	CASTFAGGVGGELFF	TGTGCCAGCACCTTTGCCGGGGGGGTAGGCGGGGAGCTGTTTTTT
TRBD1	14	TRBJ1-5	-	TRBV19	CASSINRGHQPQHF	TGTGCCAGTAGTATAAACAGGGGGCATCAGCCCCAGCATTTT
-	17	TRBJ2-7	-	TRBV21-1	CASSKTSGGPSSYEQYF	TGTGCCAGCAGCAAGACTAGCGGGGGCCCCAGCTCCTACGAGCAGTACTTC
TRBD1	15	TRBJ2-7	-	TRBV5-1	CASSLGEGQGGEQYF	TGCGCCAGCAGCTTGGGGGAGGGACAGGGTGGCGAGCAGTACTTC
TRBD1	14	TRBJ1-1	-	TRBV7-2	CASSFDRGNTEAFF	TGTGCCAGCAGCTTTGACAGGGGGAACACTGAAGCTTTCTTT
-	13	TRBJ1-1	-	TRBV19	CASSTTPNTEAFF	TGTGCCAGTAGCACTACACCGAACACTGAAGCTTTCTTT
-	14	TRBJ2-5	-	TRBV18	CASSLLDSQETQYF	TGTGCCAGCTCACTCCTGGACAGTCAAGAGACCCAGTACTTC
-	11	TRBJ1-1	-	TRBV30	CAWRFITEAFF	TGTGCCTGGAGGTTTATCACTGAAGCTTTCTTT
TRBD2	16	TRBJ2-7	-	TRBV6-2/TRBV6-3	CASSYSGTTTLYEQYF	TGTGCCAGCAGTTACTCCGGGACTACGACCCTCTACGAGCAGTACTTC
-	15	TRBJ1-3	-	TRBV12-5	CASGLGQYSGNTIYF	TGTGCTAGTGGTTTGGGGCAGTACTCTGGAAACACCATATATTTT
-	13	TRBJ2-3	-	TRBV25-1	CASSELEADTQYF	TGTGCCAGCAGTGAATTAGAGGCAGATACGCAGTATTTT
-	15	TRBJ1-1	once	TRBV9	CASSGVGAVDTEAFF	TGTGCCAGCAGCGGGGTAGGGGCAGTCGACACTGAAGCTTTCTTT
-	12	TRBJ1-2	few	TRBV30	CAWNSGLGGYTF	TGTGCCTGGAATAGCGGATTAGGAGGCTACACCTTC
-	14	TRBJ2-3	-	TRBV5-1	CASSLEIAADTQYF	TGCGCCAGCAGCTTGGAGATAGCGGCAGATACGCAGTATTTT
-	16	TRBJ1-5	-	TRBV7-8	CASSLDLRQANQPQHF	TGTGCCAGCAGCTTAGATCTCCGACAGGCCAATCAGCCCCAGCATTTT
-	15	TRBJ1-3	-	TRBV2	CASRIGQAVVNTIYF	TGTGCCAGCAGGATAGGACAAGCCGTGGTGAATACCATATATTTT
-	12	TRBJ1-1	-	TRBV19	CASSFGVTEAFF	TGTGCCAGTAGTTTCGGGGTTACTGAAGCTTTCTTT
-	10	TRBJ2-1	-	TRBV20-1	CSALLGWQFF	TGCAGTGCACTACTAGGGTGGCAGTTCTTC
-	13	TRBJ1-5	few	TRBV7-9	CASSLEGGQPQHF	TGTGCCAGCAGCTTAGAAGGCGGACAGCCCCAGCATTTT
-	15	TRBJ1-5	-	TRBV6-1	CASSLDSYSNQPQHF	TGTGCCAGCAGTTTGGACAGTTATAGCAATCAGCCCCAGCATTTT